This TCR beta chain was recovered during a study of identifying expanded T cells in peripheral blood. This clone showed up just a few times. The CDR3 length is 16 residues. Germline trimming cut 6 bases from V and 0 bases from J; bases unmatched to any gene: 4. CDR1 is SEHNR, CDR2 FQNEAQ, per germline (reference sequence). Profiling relied on immunoSEQ multiplex PCR, and the TCRdb table lists in-frame clones only, not all of them. The sample shows approximately 97,000 clones, approximately 88% of them seen only once. The receptor was derived from a person aged 18 to 70 in good health. Sequencing used blood. The V and J genes are TRBV7-9 and TRBJ2-1, with 11 bases that match TRBD2. In DNA form, the CDR3 reads TGTGCCAGCAGGCCTAGCGGGAGGAGCTCCTACAATGAGCAGTTCTTC. Its translation: CASRPSGRSSYNEQFF.